Listed here are 8 T cell receptor beta chains from one sample, sequenced in a study of blood T cell repertoires in COVID-19. Here immunoSEQ multiplex PCR was the method, and the copy in TCRdb shows in-frame clones only, minus some. Of 250,000 to 350,000 clones listed, 70% to 90% are singletons. Sequencing input: peripheral blood. These TCRs come from a woman in her forties or fifties with COVID-19, enrolled during active disease.

The chain links TRBV11-2 to TRBJ1-3, with TRBD1 matching over 8 bases. Trimming took 5 bases from V and 4 from J; bases not matched to a gene: 7. Per germline, CDR1 SGHAT and CDR2 FQNNGV. The CDR3 totals 15 residues. CDR3 in amino acids: CASSQGQGAGNTIYF. The CDR3 DNA follows: TGTGCCAGCAGCCAAGGACAGGGCGCGGGAAACACCATATATTTT.

DNA for the CDR3: TGCGCCAGCAGCTTGGGGGGCGGGGTTTCCTACAATGAGCAGTTCTTC. This gives the protein CASSLGGGVSYNEQFF. The chain uses TRBV5-1 and TRBJ2-1, with D maybe TRBD2 (6 bases). Germline CDR1 reads SGHRS; CDR2 reads YFSETQ. This CDR3 has 16 residues. V was cut by 0 bases and J by 1 base, with 11 bases left in between.

This chain links TRBV30 with TRBJ2-1, with unresolved D. CDR3 length: 14 amino acids. Trimming took 4 bases from V and 3 from J, leaving 13 bases between them. Germline CDR1 and CDR2: GTSNPN and SVGIG (reference sequence). The CDR3 nucleotides read TGTGCCTGGACTGCTCGCGGAAGCTACAATGAGCAGTTCTTC. Protein: CAWTARGSYNEQFF. The full variable domain, rest sourced from reference TRBV30 and TRBJ2-1, is SQTIHQWPATLVQPVGSPLSLECTVEGTSNPNLYWYRQAAGRGLQLLFYSVGIGQISSEVPQNLSASRPQDRQFILSSKKLLLSDSGFYLCAWTARGSYNEQFFGPGTRLTVL.

The gene calls are TRBV6-5 and TRBJ2-1; TRBD1 agrees at 8 bases. The germline V gene has CDR1 MNHEY and CDR2 SVGAGI. J was trimmed by 8 bases and V by 6 bases; bases with no gene match: 12. This CDR3 spans 15 amino acids. The CDR3: CASRRTGLTYHEQFF. The CDR3 DNA reads TGTGCCAGCAGAAGGACAGGGCTTACGTATCATGAGCAGTTCTTC.

This chain uses TRBV28 with TRBJ2-2, with 10 positions matching TRBD2. Germline CDR1 MDHEN, CDR2 SYDVKM. V lost 0 bases, J lost 5 bases, and 3 bases stayed unmatched. This CDR3 contains 16 residues. DNA for the CDR3: TGTGCCAGCAGTTTATGGACTAGCGGGCAAACCGGGGAGCTGTTTTTT. This codes for CASSLWTSGQTGELFF.

This rearrangement joins TRBV27 to TRBJ2-2; D possibly corresponds to TRBD2 (5 bases). Trimming took 6 bases from V and 5 from J, leaving 19 bases between them. Germline V gene lookup returns CDR1 MNHEY and CDR2 SMNVEV (reference sequence). There are 16 residues in the CDR3. The chain's CDR3 is CASRDLRRGGTGELFF. CDR3 nucleotide sequence: TGTGCCAGCAGGGACCTAAGGCGCGGCGGGACCGGGGAGCTGTTTTTT.

The rearrangement links TRBV3-1 (or the pseudogene TRBV3-2) to TRBJ2-3; 11 bases are shared with TRBD2. The germline V gene encodes CDR1 LGHDT and CDR2 YNNKEL (reference sequence). With 0 bases clipped from V and 0 bases from J, the junction kept 11 bases outside the gene matches. The CDR3 is 20 residues long. CDR3 in amino acids: CASSQEFPRLAGSSTDTQYF. The CDR3 nucleotides are TGTGCCAGCAGCCAAGAGTTCCCCCGACTAGCGGGATCGAGCACAGATACGCAGTATTTT.

This clone has just one count. The chain has TRBV7-8 and TRBJ2-3, with TRBD2 as a possible D gene (5 bases). V gave up 3 bases and J gave up 4 bases, with 14 bases separating them. The germline CDR1 and CDR2 sequences are SGHVS and FQNEAQ. This CDR3 comprises 15 residues. As DNA, the CDR3 is TGTGCCAGCAGCTTCGGTGGGAGAACCCCAGATACGCAGTATTTT. Translation gives CASSFGGRTPDTQYF.